This record covers a single TCR beta chain. The target antigen is unknown. The sample comes from a study of cytomegalovirus exposure and HLA in healthy donors. Findings and caveats of the study: Exclusion as indistinguishable affected some V segments, including TRBV6-2 and TRBV6-3. As a later analysis revealed, the rate of TCR association differed by HLA locus, with DRB1 most and HLA-C fewest.

V lost 0 bases and J lost 8; bases outside the gene matches: 11. Germline lookup yields CDR1 SGHRS and CDR2 YFSETQ. CDR3 size: 18 residues. In the PCR, 60 Vbeta and 13 Jbeta primers were used. Per the authors' pipeline: Later analysis identified tens of millions of unique TCR beta chains, approximately 11 million shared. The table came from immunoSEQ multiplex PCR; TCRdb's copy has only in-frame clones and leaves some out. V and J calls and clone size follow that table, whereas D and trimming were derived from the DNA. The table lists 150,000 to 200,000 clones. Sequenced material: PBMCs. The chain recombines TRBV5-1 with TRBJ2-1, with TRBD2 matching over 13 bases. This sequence originates from a woman aged 55-69 years in good health and CMV-seronegative. The CDR3 region has the DNA TGCGCCAGCAGCTTGGGATTAACTAGCGGGAGGGCCTCGTATGAGCAGTTCTTC. Its protein is CASSLGLTSGRASYEQFF.